Each of the 5 T cell receptor beta chains below was sequenced from the same sample in a study of blood T cell repertoires in COVID-19. The method was immunoSEQ multiplex PCR; TCRdb's version includes in-frame clones alone and lacks a portion of them. The sample gives about 100,000 clones, 70% to 80% of which show up once; over 30% is in the top ten. The sample taken for sequencing was peripheral blood. All receptors derive from a man aged 65 to 85 with active or convalescent COVID-19.

The chain joins TRBV6-5 to TRBJ2-1; 12 nucleotides align to TRBD2. Per germline, CDR1 MNHEY and CDR2 SVGAGI. V dropped 5 bases and J dropped 8; count of bases not matched to a gene: 4. The CDR3 is 14 residues long. CDR3 protein: CASSRLAGDYEQFF. CDR3 nucleotides: TGTGCCAGCAGTCGACTAGCGGGAGACTATGAGCAGTTCTTC.

V is TRBV12-3 or TRBV12-4 and J is TRBJ1-2, with TRBD1 identical over 8 bases. The length of the CDR3 is 12 residues. Trimming removed 10 bases from V and 5 bases from J; junction bases left unmatched: 6. The CDR3 loop reads CATTRQGYGYTF. The CDR3 DNA follows: TGTGCCACCACCCGACAGGGGTATGGCTACACCTTC.

V and J are TRBV7-9 and TRBJ2-1; D is perhaps TRBD2 (5 bases). The V gene lost 3 bases and the J gene lost 6 bases, with 15 bases spanning the gap. The CDR3 has 15 residues. Germline V gene lookup returns CDR1 SEHNR and CDR2 FQNEAQ (reference sequence). CDR3 protein: CASSFTSSRSNEQFF. CDR3 nucleotide sequence: TGTGCCAGCAGCTTTACTAGTTCCCGGAGCAATGAGCAGTTCTTC.

In its sample, this clone was seen once. The chain carries TRBV15 and TRBJ2-7; D is possibly TRBD2 (6 bases). V gave up 1 base and J gave up 1 base, with 8 bases separating them. The germline V gene has CDR1 LNHNV and CDR2 YYDKDF (reference sequence). The CDR3 length is 14 residues. The CDR3 loop reads CATSRGGDSYEQYF. In nucleotides, the CDR3 is TGTGCCACCAGCAGAGGGGGGGATTCCTACGAGCAGTACTTC.

The DNA for the CDR3 is TGTGCCACCAGTGATCTAGAGACAGGGCCAGAGACCCAGTACTTC. It yields the protein CATSDLETGPETQYF. The chain combines TRBV24-1 with TRBJ2-5; TRBD1 matches 7 bases. The CDR3 sequence is 15 residues long. V lost 3 bases to trimming and J lost 4 bases; unmatched junction nucleotides: 7. In germline, CDR1 is KGHDR, CDR2 SFDVKD.